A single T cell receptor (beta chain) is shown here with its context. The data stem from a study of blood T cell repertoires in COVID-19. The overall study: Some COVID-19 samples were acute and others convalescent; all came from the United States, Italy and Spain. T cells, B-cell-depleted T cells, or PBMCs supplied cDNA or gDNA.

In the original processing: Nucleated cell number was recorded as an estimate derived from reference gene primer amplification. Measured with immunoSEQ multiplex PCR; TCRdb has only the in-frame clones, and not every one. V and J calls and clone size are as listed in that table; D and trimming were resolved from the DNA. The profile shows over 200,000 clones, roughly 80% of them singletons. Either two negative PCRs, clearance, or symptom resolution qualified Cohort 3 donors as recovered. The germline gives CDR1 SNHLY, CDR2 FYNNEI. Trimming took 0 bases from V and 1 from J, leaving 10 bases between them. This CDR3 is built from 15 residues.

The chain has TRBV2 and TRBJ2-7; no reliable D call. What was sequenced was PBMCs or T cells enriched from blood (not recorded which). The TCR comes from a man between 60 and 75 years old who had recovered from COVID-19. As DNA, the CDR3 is TGTGCCAGCAGTGAAGCTGTCATGAGGTCCTACGAGCAGTACTTC. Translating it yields CASSEAVMRSYEQYF.